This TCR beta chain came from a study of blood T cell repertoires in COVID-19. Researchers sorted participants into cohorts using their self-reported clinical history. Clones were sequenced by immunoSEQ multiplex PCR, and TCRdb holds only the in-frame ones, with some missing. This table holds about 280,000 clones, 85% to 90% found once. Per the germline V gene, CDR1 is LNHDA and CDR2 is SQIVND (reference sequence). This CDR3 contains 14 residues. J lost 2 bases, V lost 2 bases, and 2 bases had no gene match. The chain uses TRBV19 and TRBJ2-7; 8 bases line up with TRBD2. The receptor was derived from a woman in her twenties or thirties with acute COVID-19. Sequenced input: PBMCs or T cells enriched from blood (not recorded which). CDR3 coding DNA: TGTGCCAGTAGTATAAATAGCGGGGCCTACGAGCAGTACTTC. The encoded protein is CASSINSGAYEQYF.